This T cell receptor beta chain was captured in a study of cytomegalovirus exposure and HLA in healthy donors. PCR amplification relied on 60 Vbeta primers (plus 13 Jbeta primers). Produced via immunoSEQ multiplex PCR; TCRdb's table is partial and in-frame only. The top ten hold roughly 7% of the sample, which has roughly 50,000 clones, 70% to 75% seen once. Germline V gene data show CDR1 as KGHSH and CDR2 as LQKENI. The V segment lost 3 bases and the J segment 5 bases; nucleotides outside the gene matches: 7. The CDR3 covers 16 residues. The sequence came from a man younger than 45 in good health and CMV-seropositive. The J gene is TRBJ2-2, the V gene TRBV18, with TRBD1 matching 9 bases. Sequencing was performed on PBMCs. The CDR3 nucleotides read TGTGCCAGCTCACCCCAACAGGGGGCTTTAACCGGGGAGCTGTTTTTT. Its translation is CASSPQQGALTGELFF.